One T cell receptor (beta chain) is described in this entry. The antigen remains undetermined. Combining a sample-barcoded 5' primer with a J-beta primer mix, a second PCR ran for about 7 to 11 cycles. From each sample, at least 2.5 million paired-end reads containing CDR3 were obtained. Each CDR3 protein gets one entry after TCRdb re-called the 5' RACE reads with MiXCR. The data hold 780,000 or so distinct CDR3 sequences, with approximately 60% observed a single time. The source of the sample is a study of blood T cells in healthy people across ages. Study-wide results and caveats: The study lacked donor CMV status, which possibly confounded expanded clonotype changes.

Trimming removed 0 bases at V and 1 base at J, with 16 bases between. Germline CDR1 reads MNHEY; CDR2 reads SVGAGI. This CDR3 comprises 19 residues. The chain links TRBV6-5 to TRBJ2-6; D call uncertain. This TCR was recovered from a man aged 35-49 years in good health. The sequencing sample was made of blood. CDR3 sequence (DNA): TGTGCCAGCAGTTACTCGATCTTACGAAGTCCTTCTGGGGCCAACGTCCTGACTTTC. This codes for CASSYSILRSPSGANVLTF.